This entry lists 24 T cell receptor beta chains sequenced from one sample in a study of T cells in Graves' hyperthyroidism and ophthalmopathy. Using RNA transcripts as the source, TCR beta CDR3 regions were amplified. With the HTBI primer set, the TCR CDR3 went through a first round of RT-PCR. TCRdb called the multiplex PCR reads again in MiXCR, with one record for every CDR3 protein. The sample includes 600,000 to 700,000 distinct CDR3 sequences, about 14% of them seen just once. Sequencing was performed on blood. These receptor sequences come from a middle-aged woman with Graves' ophthalmopathy.

The V gene is TRBV28, the J gene TRBJ2-7; TRBD2 aligns across 7 bases. Trimming at V came to 4 bases and at J to 3 bases, leaving 15 bases not matched to a gene. From germline, CDR1 is MDHEN and CDR2 SYDVKM. This CDR3 has 17 amino acids. The CDR3 sequence is CASSSGEGFILGYEQYF. For the CDR3, the DNA is TGTGCCAGCAGTTCGGGGGAGGGGTTTATTCTTGGCTACGAGCAGTACTTC.

This clonotype has just a few counts. The J gene is TRBJ2-2, the V gene TRBV9; tentative D call: TRBD2 (6 bases). V was pared by 0 bases and J by 5 bases, with 11 bases between. Germline V CDR1 and CDR2: SGDLS, YYNGEE. This CDR3 is built from 15 residues. CDR3 loop: CASSVGAGRTGELFF. Here the CDR3 DNA reads TGTGCCAGCAGCGTAGGGGCAGGGAGGACCGGGGAGCTGTTTTTT.

Ten or more counts support this clonotype. V and J are TRBV2 and TRBJ1-5; D is unresolved. CDR3 length: 12 residues. V was pared by 6 bases and J by 5 bases, with 8 bases between. CDR1 SNHLY and CDR2 FYNNEI come from the germline V gene. The CDR3 bases are TGTGCCAGCAGGGGGTTGGATCAGCCCCAGCATTTT. Translation: CASRGLDQPQHF.

This clonotype was found a few times. The chain is built from TRBV7-9 and TRBJ1-3; D might be TRBD1 (6 bases). The CDR3 has 15 residues. V lost 5 bases and J lost 4, with 15 bases in between. CDR1 and CDR2 (germline): SEHNR, FQNEAQ (reference sequence). CDR3 DNA: TGTGCCAGCAGCAAATCCCGACAGGAGGGAAACACCATATATTTT. Translation gives CASSKSRQEGNTIYF.

The sample holds many counts of this clonotype. The CDR3 DNA reads TGCAGCGCAACGAGAGATCGGCCCGAAGCTTTCTTT. This translates into CSATRDRPEAFF. The chain has TRBV29-1 and TRBJ1-1; D unresolved. Germline assignment: CDR1 SQVTM and CDR2 ANQGSEA. The V end lost 7 bases, the J end lost 8 bases, and 17 bases lay between the germline ends. This CDR3 has 12 amino acids.

This clonotype was seen many times. This CDR3 reads CASGPQGNSHEQYF. CDR3 sequence (DNA): TGTGCCAGCGGCCCTCAAGGGAATTCCCACGAGCAGTACTTC. J is TRBJ2-7 and V is TRBV12-3 or TRBV12-4; D is uncertain. V was shortened by 8 bases and J by 5 bases, with 19 bases between the two germline ends. The CDR3 totals 14 residues.

Ten or more counts support this clonotype. The rearrangement uses TRBV28 and TRBJ2-6; D possibly corresponds to TRBD1 (6 bases). Per the germline V gene, CDR1 is MDHEN and CDR2 is SYDVKM. Trimming pared 4 bases from V and 4 bases from J, leaving 14 bases between. This CDR3 spans 16 amino acids. CDR3 region: CASSSTTGLGANVLTF. The CDR3, as DNA: TGTGCCAGCAGTTCCACAACAGGGTTGGGGGCCAACGTCCTGACTTTC.

This clonotype came up many times. CDR3 loop: CATSTTHQGDYEQYF. CDR3 bases: TGTGCCACCAGCACCACCCATCAGGGTGATTACGAGCAGTACTTC. This chain links TRBV15 with TRBJ2-7; a possible D gene is TRBD1 (5 bases). Germline V CDR1 and CDR2: LNHNV, YYDKDF (reference sequence). The ends were cut back, 4 bases at V and 4 bases at J, with 17 bases in the middle. This CDR3 comprises 15 residues.

The V gene is TRBV7-2, the J gene TRBJ2-5, with D tentatively TRBD2 (6 bases). CDR1 is SGHTA and CDR2 is FQGNSA in the germline V gene. Trimming took 1 base from V and 1 from J, leaving 10 bases between them. This CDR3 is built from 15 residues. The CDR3, as DNA: TGTGCCAGCAGCTTAGGGACGGGAGTCCAAGAGACCCAGTACTTC. Protein: CASSLGTGVQETQYF.

The V gene is TRBV14, the J gene TRBJ1-3; D remains unclear. This CDR3 spans 15 amino acids. Between the trimmed V and J ends, which lost 4 bases and 4 bases, there was a span of 14 bases. Germline V gene data show CDR1 as SGHDN and CDR2 as FVKESK. The CDR3 spells CASSPRGSYGNTIYF. CDR3 bases: TGTGCCAGCAGCCCACGGGGATCTTACGGAAACACCATATATTTT.

Ten or more counts support this clonotype. This chain joins TRBV9 and TRBJ2-5; D tentatively reads TRBD1 or TRBD2 (5 bases each). The germline gives CDR1 SGDLS, CDR2 YYNGEE. With 3 bases removed from V and 5 bases from J, the gap between germline ends came to 14 bases. The CDR3 spans 14 residues. The DNA for the CDR3 is TGTGCCAGCAGCGCCAGTGAAGGGGAGGAGACCCAGTACTTC. It codes for CASSASEGEETQYF.

This clonotype showed up many times. The chain is built from TRBV28 and TRBJ1-5, with D hard to call. The CDR3 is 12 amino acids. V lost 8 bases and J lost 5, with 10 bases in between. Per the germline V gene, CDR1 is MDHEN and CDR2 is SYDVKM. DNA of the CDR3: TGTGCCAGCGTCGCGCGGGATCAGCCCCAGCATTTT. It translates to CASVARDQPQHF.

The table lists this clonotype with many counts. V usage is TRBV18 and J usage is TRBJ2-7; D is uncertain. This CDR3 is 15 amino acids long. Germline lookup yields CDR1 KGHSH and CDR2 LQKENI. The germline V and J ends were trimmed by 3 bases and 0 bases, with 12 bases remaining between them. The CDR3 DNA reads as TGTGCCAGCTCACCCAGAAGTTACGTCTCCTACGAGCAGTACTTC. Its translation is CASSPRSYVSYEQYF.

The sample holds a few counts of this clonotype. At one end the junction does not follow the germline gene, possibly because of a read error. CDR3 sequence: CTSSAGTITDTQYF. CDR3 bases: TGCACCAGCAGTGCCGGGACCATCACAGATACGCAGTATTTT. The V call is TRBV10-1, the J call TRBJ2-3; either TRBD1 or TRBD2 may fit D (5 bases each). Germline-derived CDR1 and CDR2 are WNHNN and SYGVQD (reference sequence). CDR3 length: 14 amino acids.

This clonotype was detected ten times or more. This rearrangement joins TRBV6-1 to TRBJ1-2; unclear D gene. V was clipped by 9 bases and J by 8 bases, with 10 bases between them. The CDR3 is 10 amino acids. CDR1 is MNHNS and CDR2 is SASEGT in the germline V gene. The CDR3 DNA reads as TGTGCCAGTCTACAAAGGGGCTACACCTTC. The encoded protein is CASLQRGYTF.

The table lists this clonotype with many counts. V gene TRBV7-3 combines with J gene TRBJ2-7; 10 nucleotides align to TRBD1. From germline, CDR1 is SGHTA and CDR2 FQGTGA. J was trimmed by 5 bases and V by 5 bases; bases with no gene match: 9. CDR3 size: 15 residues. This chain's CDR3 is CASSRGTGVSDEQYF. In DNA form, the CDR3 reads TGTGCCAGCAGCCGGGGGACAGGGGTATCCGACGAGCAGTACTTC. Together with reference TRBV7-3 and TRBJ2-7, the CDR3 gives the full variable domain: GAGVSQTPSNKVTEKGKYVELRCDPISGHTALYWYRQSLGQGPEFLIYFQGTGAADDSGLPNDRFFAVRPEGSVSTLKIQRTERGDSAVYLCASSRGTGVSDEQYFGPGTRLTVT.

The V gene is TRBV30, the J gene TRBJ2-2; 9 nucleotides agree with TRBD1. Per the germline V gene, CDR1 is GTSNPN and CDR2 is SVGIG (reference sequence). V shed 3 bases and J 5 bases; nucleotides not matched to a gene: 7. There are 15 residues in the CDR3. This chain's CDR3 is CAWSAPGQGTGELFF. The CDR3 coding sequence is TGTGCCTGGAGCGCACCGGGACAGGGTACCGGGGAGCTGTTTTTT.

V usage is TRBV6-1 and J usage is TRBJ1-1, with 8 positions matching TRBD1. V dropped 8 bases and J dropped 1; count of bases not matched to a gene: 12. CDR3 length equals 16 residues. Germline CDR1 MNHNS, CDR2 SASEGT. For the CDR3, the DNA is TGTGCCAGCCTAAAAGGACAGGGCTATCCGAACACTGAAGCTTTCTTT. Amino acid sequence: CASLKGQGYPNTEAFF.

V is TRBV6-5 and J is TRBJ2-2; D is possibly TRBD1 (5 bases). CDR3 length: 14 amino acids. Looked up from germline, CDR1 is MNHEY and CDR2 is SVGAGI. V shed 2 bases and J shed 6 bases, with 10 bases lying between them. This CDR3 reads CASSYTRAPGELFF. Here the CDR3 DNA reads TGTGCCAGCAGTTACACCAGGGCCCCCGGGGAGCTGTTTTTT.

The chain is built from TRBV20-1 and TRBJ2-7, with 9 bases identical to TRBD2. Germline V gene data show CDR1 as DFQATT and CDR2 as SNEGSKA (reference sequence). The CDR3 has 15 amino acids. V trimming: 0 bases; J trimming: 4 bases; junction bases outside the gene matches: 7. The CDR3, as DNA: TGCAGTGCTAGAGATGGGGCGGGAGGGCCGTACGAGCAGTACTTC. Protein sequence: CSARDGAGGPYEQYF.

The chain recombines TRBV6-2 or TRBV6-3 with TRBJ2-6; weak D call: TRBD1 (6 bases). The CDR3 contains 17 residues. The ends were cut back, 4 bases at V and 2 bases at J, with 15 bases in the middle. Germline values: CDR1 MNHEY, CDR2 SVGEGT. CDR3 sequence reads: CASSLTQGFAGANVLTF. CDR3 coding DNA: TGTGCCAGCAGTTTAACCCAGGGGTTTGCTGGGGCCAACGTCCTGACTTTC.

At least ten counts were recorded for this clonotype. The V call is TRBV5-1, the J call TRBJ1-4; 9 bases are a match to TRBD1. The CDR3 runs 17 residues. V lost 0 bases to trimming and J lost 3 bases; unmatched junction nucleotides: 6. The germline V gene encodes CDR1 SGHRS and CDR2 YFSETQ. The CDR3 protein is CASSLGPDRGSNEKLFF. The CDR3 nucleotides are TGCGCCAGCAGCTTGGGCCCGGACAGGGGTTCTAATGAAAAACTGTTTTTT.

This clonotype was counted ten times or more. The chain carries TRBV6-1 and TRBJ1-1; maybe TRBD1 (6 bases). The V gene lost 6 bases and the J gene lost 3 bases, with 20 bases spanning the gap. The germline gives CDR1 MNHNS, CDR2 SASEGT. This CDR3 spans 16 amino acids. Written as DNA, the CDR3 is TGTGCCAGCAGCTCTGGACGGGTACGGGGGCACACTGAAGCTTTCTTT. Translation gives CASSSGRVRGHTEAFF.

The table lists this clonotype with many counts. The genes are TRBV27 and TRBJ1-5; 9 bases agree with TRBD1. V was clipped by 5 bases and J by 0 bases; unmatched bases: 8. This CDR3 has 17 residues. CDR1 is MNHEY and CDR2 is SMNVEV in the germline V gene (reference sequence). The CDR3 here is CASSPGQGDYSNQPQHF. As DNA, the CDR3 is TGTGCCAGCAGTCCGGGACAGGGTGATTATAGCAATCAGCCCCAGCATTTT.